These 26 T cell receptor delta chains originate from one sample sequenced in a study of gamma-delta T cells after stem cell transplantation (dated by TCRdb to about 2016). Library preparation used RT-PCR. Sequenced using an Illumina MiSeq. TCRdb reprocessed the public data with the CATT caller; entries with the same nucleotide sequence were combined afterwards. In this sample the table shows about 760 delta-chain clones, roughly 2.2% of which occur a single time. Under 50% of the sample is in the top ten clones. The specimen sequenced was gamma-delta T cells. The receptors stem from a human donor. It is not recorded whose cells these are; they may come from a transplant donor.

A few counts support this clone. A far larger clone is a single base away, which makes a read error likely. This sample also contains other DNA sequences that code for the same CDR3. CDR3 sequence: CALGEGLPRRLGDRYTDKLIF. In nucleotides, the CDR3 is TGTGCTCTTGGGGAAGGACTACCCAGGCGACTGGGGGATAGGTACACCGATAAACTCATCTTT. The rearrangement joins TRDV1 to TRDJ1, with 11 bases matching TRDD3. V shed 2 bases, J shed 0 bases, and the junction held 17 bases outside the gene matches. In germline, CDR1 is TSWWSYY, CDR2 QGS. This CDR3 contains 21 residues.

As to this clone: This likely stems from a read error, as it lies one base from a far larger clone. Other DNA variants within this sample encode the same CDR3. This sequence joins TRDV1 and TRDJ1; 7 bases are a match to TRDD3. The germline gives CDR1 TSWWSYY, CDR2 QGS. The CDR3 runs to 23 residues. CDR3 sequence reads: CALGELRVLIDLLGTPGTDKLIF. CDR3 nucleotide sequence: TGTGCTCTTGGGGAACTCAGGGTCCTGATAGACCTACTGGGGACCCCAGGCACCGATAAGCTCATCTTT.

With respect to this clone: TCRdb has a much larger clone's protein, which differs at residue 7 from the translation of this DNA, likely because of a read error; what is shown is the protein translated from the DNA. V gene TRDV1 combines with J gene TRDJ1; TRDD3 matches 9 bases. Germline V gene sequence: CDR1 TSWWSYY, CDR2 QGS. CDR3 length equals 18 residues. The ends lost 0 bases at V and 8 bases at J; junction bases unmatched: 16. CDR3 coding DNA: TGTGCTCTTGGGGAACTATGCTGGTACTGGGGGACAGAGAAAAAACTCATCTTT. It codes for CALGELCWYWGTEKKLIF.

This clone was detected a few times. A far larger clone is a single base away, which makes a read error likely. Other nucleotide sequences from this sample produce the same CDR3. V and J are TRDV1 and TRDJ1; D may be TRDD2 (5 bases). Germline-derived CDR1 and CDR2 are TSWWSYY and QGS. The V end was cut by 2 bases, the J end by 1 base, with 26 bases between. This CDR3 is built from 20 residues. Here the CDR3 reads CALGEGSLRALGVATDKLIF. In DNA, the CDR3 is TGTGCTCTTGGGGAAGGATCCCTACGCGCTTTAGGAGTCGCCACCGATAAACTCATCTTT.

The CDR3 region has the DNA TGTGCTCTTGGGGAAGAACCGGCCTTCCTAGTCTACTGGGGGACCACGAAACTCATCTTT. Translated, it gives CALGEEPAFLVYWGTTKLIF. V is TRDV1 and J is TRDJ1; weak D call: TRDD3 (9 bases). V shed 2 bases and J shed 8 bases, with 33 bases lying between them. Germline V CDR1 and CDR2: TSWWSYY, QGS. The CDR3 has 20 residues.

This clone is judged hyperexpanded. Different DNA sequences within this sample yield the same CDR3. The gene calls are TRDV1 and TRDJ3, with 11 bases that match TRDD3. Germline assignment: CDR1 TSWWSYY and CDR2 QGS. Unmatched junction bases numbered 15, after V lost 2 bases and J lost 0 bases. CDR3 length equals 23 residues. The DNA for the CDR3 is TGTGCTCTTGGGGAAGGTTGGGGGATACGCTCCCGACCCAGCTCCTGGGACACCCGACAGATGTTTTTC. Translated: CALGEGWGIRSRPSSWDTRQMFF.

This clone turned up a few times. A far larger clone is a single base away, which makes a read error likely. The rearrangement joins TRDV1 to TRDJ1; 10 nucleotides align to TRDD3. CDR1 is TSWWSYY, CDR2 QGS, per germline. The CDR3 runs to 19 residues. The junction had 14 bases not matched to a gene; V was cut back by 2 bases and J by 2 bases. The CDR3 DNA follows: TGTGCTCTTGGGGAAGACTCCTTCTGGGGGATAAGAGGAACCGATAAACTCATCTTT. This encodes CALGEDSFWGIRGTDKLIF.

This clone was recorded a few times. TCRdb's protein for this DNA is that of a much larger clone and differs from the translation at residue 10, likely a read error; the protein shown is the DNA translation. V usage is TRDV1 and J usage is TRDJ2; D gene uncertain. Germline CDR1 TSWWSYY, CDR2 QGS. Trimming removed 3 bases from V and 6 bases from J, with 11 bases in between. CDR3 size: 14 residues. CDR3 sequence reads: CALGEVGPPAQLFF. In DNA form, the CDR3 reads TGTGCTCTTGGGGAGGTCGGCCCACCAGCACAACTCTTCTTT.

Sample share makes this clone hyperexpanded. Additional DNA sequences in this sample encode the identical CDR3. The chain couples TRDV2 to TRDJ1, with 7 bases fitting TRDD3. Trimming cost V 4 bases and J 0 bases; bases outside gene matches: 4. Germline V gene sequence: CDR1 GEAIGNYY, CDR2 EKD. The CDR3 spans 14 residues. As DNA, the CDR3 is TGTGCCTGTGATGGGGGGATCCACACCGATAAACTCATCTTT. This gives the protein CACDGGIHTDKLIF.

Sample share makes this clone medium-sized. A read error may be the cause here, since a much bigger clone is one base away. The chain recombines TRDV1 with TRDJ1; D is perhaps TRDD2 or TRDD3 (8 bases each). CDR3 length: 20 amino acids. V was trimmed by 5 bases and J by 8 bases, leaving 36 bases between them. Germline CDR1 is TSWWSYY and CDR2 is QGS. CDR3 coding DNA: TGTGCTCTTGGGATAGAACCGGCCTTCCTAGTCTACTGGGGGGCCACGAAACTCATCTTT. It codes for CALGIEPAFLVYWGATKLIF.

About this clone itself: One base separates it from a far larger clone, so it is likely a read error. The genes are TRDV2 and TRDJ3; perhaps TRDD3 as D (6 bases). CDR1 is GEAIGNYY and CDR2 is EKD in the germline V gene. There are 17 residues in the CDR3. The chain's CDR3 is CARDTGISSWDTRQMFF. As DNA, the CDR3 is TGTGCCCGTGACACCGGGATAAGCTCCTGGGACACCCGACAGATGTTTTTC.

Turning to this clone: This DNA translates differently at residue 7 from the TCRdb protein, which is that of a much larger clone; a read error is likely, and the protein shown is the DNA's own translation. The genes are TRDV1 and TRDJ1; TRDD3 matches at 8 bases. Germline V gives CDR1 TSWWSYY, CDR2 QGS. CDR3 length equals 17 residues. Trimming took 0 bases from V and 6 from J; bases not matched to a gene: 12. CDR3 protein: CALGELRSVLGGNKLIF. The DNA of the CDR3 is TGTGCTCTTGGGGAACTCAGGTCGGTACTGGGGGGAAATAAACTCATCTTT.

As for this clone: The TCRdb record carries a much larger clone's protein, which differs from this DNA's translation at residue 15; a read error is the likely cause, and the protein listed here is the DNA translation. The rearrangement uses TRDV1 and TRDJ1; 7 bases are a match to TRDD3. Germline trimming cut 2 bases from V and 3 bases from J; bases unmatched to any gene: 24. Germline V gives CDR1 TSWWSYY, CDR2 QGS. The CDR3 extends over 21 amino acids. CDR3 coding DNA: TGTGCTCTTGGGGAATTAGTACCTAAACGAGGGGATAGGTCCGTCCCCGATAAACTCATCTTT. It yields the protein CALGELVPKRGDRSVPDKLIF.

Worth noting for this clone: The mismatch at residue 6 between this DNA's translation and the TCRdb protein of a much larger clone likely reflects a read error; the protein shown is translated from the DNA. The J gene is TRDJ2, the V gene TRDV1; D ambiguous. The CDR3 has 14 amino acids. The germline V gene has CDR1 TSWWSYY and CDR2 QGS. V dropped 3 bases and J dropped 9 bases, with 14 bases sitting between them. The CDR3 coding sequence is TGTGCTCTTGGGGAGGGCGGCCCACCAACACAACTCTTCTTT. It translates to CALGEGGPPTQLFF.

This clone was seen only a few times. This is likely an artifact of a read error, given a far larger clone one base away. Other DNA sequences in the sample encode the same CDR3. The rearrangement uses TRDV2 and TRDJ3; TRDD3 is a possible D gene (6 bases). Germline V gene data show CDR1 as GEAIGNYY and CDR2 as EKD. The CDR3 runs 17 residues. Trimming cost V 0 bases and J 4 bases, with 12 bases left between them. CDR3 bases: TGTGCCTGTGACACCGGGATAAGCTCATGGGACACCCGACAGATGTTTTTC. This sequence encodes CACDTGISSWDTRQMFF.

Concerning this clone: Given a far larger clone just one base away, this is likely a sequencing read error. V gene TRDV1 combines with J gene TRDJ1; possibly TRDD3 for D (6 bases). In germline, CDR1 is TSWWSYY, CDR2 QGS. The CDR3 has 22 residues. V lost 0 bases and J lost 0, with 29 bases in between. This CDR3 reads CALGELRPQSVPGDLYTDKLIF. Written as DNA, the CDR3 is TGTGCTCTTGGGGAACTTAGACCCCAGTCGGTACCGGGGGACCTGTACACCGATAAACTCATCTTT.

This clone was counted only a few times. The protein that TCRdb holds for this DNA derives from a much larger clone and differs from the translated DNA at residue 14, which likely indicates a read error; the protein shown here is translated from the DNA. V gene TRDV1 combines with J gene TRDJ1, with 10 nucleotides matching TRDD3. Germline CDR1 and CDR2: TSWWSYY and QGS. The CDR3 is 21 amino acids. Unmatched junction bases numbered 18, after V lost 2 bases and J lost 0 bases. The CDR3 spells CALGEGLPRRLGDGYTDKLIF. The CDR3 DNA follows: TGTGCTCTTGGGGAAGGACTACCCAGACGACTGGGGGATGGGTACACCGATAAACTCATCTTT.

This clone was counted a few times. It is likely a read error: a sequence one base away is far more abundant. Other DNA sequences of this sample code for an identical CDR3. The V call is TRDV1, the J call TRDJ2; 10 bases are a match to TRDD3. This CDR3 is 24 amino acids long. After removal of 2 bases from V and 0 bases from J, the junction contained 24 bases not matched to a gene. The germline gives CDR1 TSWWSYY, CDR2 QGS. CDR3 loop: CALGEEPPTVLGDFPYTLTAQLFF. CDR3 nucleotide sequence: TGTGCTCTTGGGGAAGAGCCTCCCACCGTACTGGGGGATTTTCCGTACACTTTGACAGCACAACTCTTCTTT.

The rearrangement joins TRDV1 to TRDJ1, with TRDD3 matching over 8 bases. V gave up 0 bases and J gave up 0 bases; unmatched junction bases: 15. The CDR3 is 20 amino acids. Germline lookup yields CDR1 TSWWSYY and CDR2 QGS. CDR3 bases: TGTGCTCTTGGGGAACTTAGACCCCAGTCGGTACTGGGGGACACCGATAAACTCATCTTT. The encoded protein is CALGELRPQSVLGDTDKLIF.

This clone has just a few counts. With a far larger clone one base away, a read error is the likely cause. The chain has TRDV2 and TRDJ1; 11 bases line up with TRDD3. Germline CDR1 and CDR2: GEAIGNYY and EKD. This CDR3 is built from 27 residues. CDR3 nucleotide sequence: TGTGCCTGTGACACCTTGCGTCCACGTTCCCATGTCGCCCGTACTGGGGGATATAACCCGTACACCCATAAACTCATCTTT. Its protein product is CACDTLRPRSHVARTGGYNPYTHKLIF.

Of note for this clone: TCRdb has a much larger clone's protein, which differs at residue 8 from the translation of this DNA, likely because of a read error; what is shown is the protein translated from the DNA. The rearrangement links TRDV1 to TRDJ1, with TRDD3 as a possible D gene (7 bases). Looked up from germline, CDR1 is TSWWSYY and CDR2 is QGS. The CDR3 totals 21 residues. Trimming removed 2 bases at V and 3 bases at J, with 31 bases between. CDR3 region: CALGELVSKRGDRSFPDKLIF. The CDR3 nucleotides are TGTGCTCTTGGGGAATTAGTATCTAAACGAGGGGATAGGTCCTTCCCCGATAAACTCATCTTT.

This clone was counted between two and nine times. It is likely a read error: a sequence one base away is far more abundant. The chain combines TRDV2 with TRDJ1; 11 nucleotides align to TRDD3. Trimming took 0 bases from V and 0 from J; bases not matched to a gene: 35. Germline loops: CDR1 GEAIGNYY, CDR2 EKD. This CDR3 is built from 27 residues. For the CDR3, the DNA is TGTGCCTGTGACACCTTGCGTCCACGTTCCCATGTCGCCCGTACTGGGGGATATAGCCCGTACACCGATAAACTCATCTTT. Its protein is CACDTLRPRSHVARTGGYSPYTDKLIF.

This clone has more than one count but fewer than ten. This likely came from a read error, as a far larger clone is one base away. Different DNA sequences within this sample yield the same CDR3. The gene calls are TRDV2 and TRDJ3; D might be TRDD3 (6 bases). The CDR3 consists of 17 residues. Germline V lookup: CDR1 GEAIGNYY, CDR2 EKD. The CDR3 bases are TGTGCCTGTGACACCGGGATAAGCTCCTGGGACACCCGACAGATGTTCTTC. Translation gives CACDTGISSWDTRQMFF.

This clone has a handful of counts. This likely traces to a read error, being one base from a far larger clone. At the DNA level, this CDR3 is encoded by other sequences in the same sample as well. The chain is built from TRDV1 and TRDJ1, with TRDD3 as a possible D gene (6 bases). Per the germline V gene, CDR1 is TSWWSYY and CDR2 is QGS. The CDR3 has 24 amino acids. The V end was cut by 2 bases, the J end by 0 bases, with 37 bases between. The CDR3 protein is CALGEVLPLITGGGHDPYTDKLIF. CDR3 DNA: TGTGCTCTTGGGGAAGTACTCCCCCTCATTACTGGTGGGGGCCACGATCCCTACACCGATAAACTCATCTTT.

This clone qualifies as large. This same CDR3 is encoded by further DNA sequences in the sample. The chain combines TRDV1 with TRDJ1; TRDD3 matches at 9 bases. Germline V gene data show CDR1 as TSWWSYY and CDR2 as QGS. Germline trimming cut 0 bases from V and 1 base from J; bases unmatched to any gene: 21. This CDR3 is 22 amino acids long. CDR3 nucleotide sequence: TGTGCTCTTGGGGAACTTAAGCTTTCCTTCTCGTACTGGGGGACTACCACCGATAAACTCATCTTT. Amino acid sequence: CALGELKLSFSYWGTTTDKLIF.

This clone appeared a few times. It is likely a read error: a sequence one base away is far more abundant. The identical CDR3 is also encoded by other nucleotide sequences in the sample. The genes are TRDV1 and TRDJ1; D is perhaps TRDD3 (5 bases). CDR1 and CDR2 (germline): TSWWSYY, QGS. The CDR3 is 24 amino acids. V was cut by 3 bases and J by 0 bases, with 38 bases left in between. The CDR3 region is CALGEVLPLITGGGHDPYTDKLIF. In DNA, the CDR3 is TGTGCTCTTGGGGAGGTACTCCCCCTCATTACTGGCGGGGGCCACGATCCCTACACCGATAAACTCATCTTT.